The 6 T cell receptor beta chains below were found in one sample sequenced in a study of Ad26.COV2.S vaccination and SARS-CoV-2 variants. Treatment indicated: about 20 received Ad26.COV2.S at low or high dose, single or two shots; several received placebo; per-sample allocation not given. Sampling took place 63 days after the first vaccine or placebo injection. The table came from immunoSEQ multiplex PCR; TCRdb's copy has only in-frame clones and leaves some out. Of around 420,000 clones in the sample, over 75% were seen once. Sequences were derived from peripheral blood, sampled in a trial of Ad26.COV2.S vaccine versus placebo. These receptors were collected from a person aged 18-65 years who received the Ad26.COV2.S COVID-19 vaccine or a placebo.

This rearrangement joins TRBV4-3 to TRBJ2-3; weak D call: TRBD2 (5 bases). CDR1 LGHNA and CDR2 YSLEER come from the germline V gene. The germline V and J ends were trimmed by 0 bases and 2 bases, with 9 bases remaining between them. This CDR3 region has 15 residues. CDR3 coding DNA: TGCGCCAGCAGCCAAGAAGGACTTAACACAGATACGCAGTATTTT. Its translation: CASSQEGLNTDTQYF.

V and J are TRBV19 and TRBJ2-1; D is unclear. The V gene lost 5 bases and the J gene lost 3 bases, with 11 bases spanning the gap. There are 14 residues in the CDR3. Germline CDR1 is LNHDA and CDR2 is SQIVND (reference sequence). The CDR3 nucleotides are TGTGCCAGTAGTGGCGTGGTGCACTACAATGAGCAGTTCTTC. Encoded protein: CASSGVVHYNEQFF. The full variable domain, its missing parts supplied by reference TRBV19 and TRBJ2-1, is DGGITQSPKYLFRKEGQNVTLSCEQNLNHDAMYWYRQDPGQGLRLIYYSQIVNDFQKGDIAEGYSVSREKKESFPLTVTSAQKNPTAFYLCASSGVVHYNEQFFGPGTRLTVL.

The rearrangement uses TRBV15 and TRBJ2-1, with 9 bases matching TRBD1. V dropped 4 bases and J dropped 5; count of bases not matched to a gene: 9. The length of the CDR3 is 16 residues. CDR1 is LNHNV and CDR2 is YYDKDF in the germline V gene (reference sequence). For the CDR3, the DNA is TGTGCCACCAGCAAGGCCCGGGACAGGGACCACAATGAGCAGTTCTTC. Translation: CATSKARDRDHNEQFF. Together with reference TRBV15 and TRBJ2-1, the CDR3 gives the full variable domain: DAMVIQNPRYQVTQFGKPVTLSCSQTLNHNVMYWYQQKSSQAPKLLFHYYDKDFNNEADTPDNFQSRRPNTSFCFLDIRSPGLGDTAMYLCATSKARDRDHNEQFFGPGTRLTVL.

In this sample, this clone turned up once. J is TRBJ1-6 and V is TRBV28; possibly TRBD1 for D (6 bases). Deletions cut 0 bases from V and 9 bases from J, with 12 bases between. CDR1 and CDR2 from the germline V gene are MDHEN and SYDVKM. CDR3 length: 15 residues. This CDR3 is CASSLWQGLGSPLHF. The CDR3 DNA follows: TGTGCCAGCAGTTTATGGCAGGGGCTGGGTTCACCCCTCCACTTT.

V gene TRBV4-3 combines with J gene TRBJ2-3; TRBD2 might be the D (6 bases). The CDR3 is 14 residues long. Looked up from germline, CDR1 is LGHNA and CDR2 is YSLEER. With 1 base removed from V and 3 bases from J, the gap between germline ends came to 8 bases. The CDR3 spells CASSQGLETDTQYF. CDR3 bases: TGCGCCAGCAGCCAAGGACTAGAGACAGATACGCAGTATTTT.

The J gene is TRBJ2-2, the V gene TRBV7-9; no clear D gene. In germline, CDR1 is SEHNR, CDR2 FQNEAQ (reference sequence). V lost 3 bases and J lost 6, with 14 bases in between. The CDR3 loop spans 15 amino acids. The CDR3 protein is CASSFIQARPGELFF. The CDR3, as DNA: TGTGCCAGCAGCTTCATCCAGGCGAGGCCCGGGGAGCTGTTTTTT.